This T cell receptor (beta chain) was identified during a study of blood T cell repertoires in COVID-19. Study information: The study drew acute and convalescent COVID-19 samples from the United States, Italy and Spain.

Germline V gene data show CDR1 as SGHRS and CDR2 as YFSETQ. V was shortened by 0 bases and J by 5 bases, with 9 bases between the two germline ends. The CDR3 is 13 amino acids. In the authors' workflow: Estimation of nucleated cell counts was performed using reference gene primer amplification. Here immunoSEQ multiplex PCR was the method, and the copy in TCRdb shows in-frame clones only, minus some. Clonal size and the V and J genes are those of that table, whereas D and trimming came from the DNA. The repertoire has over 200,000 clones, around 82% of them found once; the top ten carry roughly 8.7%. This TCR was recovered from a man aged 35 to 55 with active or convalescent COVID-19. The source material was peripheral blood. The rearrangement links TRBV5-1 to TRBJ2-7; weak D call: TRBD2 (5 bases). The CDR3 here is CASSLGISDEQYF. Written as DNA, the CDR3 is TGCGCCAGCAGCTTGGGGATTAGCGACGAGCAGTACTTC. The variable domain in full, completed from reference TRBV5-1 and TRBJ2-7, reads KAGVTQTPRYLIKTRGQQVTLSCSPISGHRSVSWYQQTPGQGLQFLFEYFSETQRNKGNFPGRFSGRQFSNSRSEMNVSTLELGDSALYLCASSLGISDEQYFGPGTRLTVT.